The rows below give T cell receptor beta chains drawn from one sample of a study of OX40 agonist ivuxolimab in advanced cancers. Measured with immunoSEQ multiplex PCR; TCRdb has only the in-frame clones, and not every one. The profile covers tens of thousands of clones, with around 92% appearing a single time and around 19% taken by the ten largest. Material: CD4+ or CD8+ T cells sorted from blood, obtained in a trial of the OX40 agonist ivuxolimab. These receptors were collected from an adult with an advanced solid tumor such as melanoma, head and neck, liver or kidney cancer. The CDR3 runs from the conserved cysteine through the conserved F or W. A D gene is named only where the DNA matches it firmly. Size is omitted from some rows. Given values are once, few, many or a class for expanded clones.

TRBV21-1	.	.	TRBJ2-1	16	TGTGCCAGCAGCAATCCGAAAATAGCGGGAGCGGATGAGCAGTTCTTC	CASSNPKIAGADEQFF
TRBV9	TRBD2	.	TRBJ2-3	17	TGTGCCAGCAGCGCCGTGGGACTAGCGGAGAGCACAGATACGCAGTATTTT	CASSAVGLAESTDTQYF
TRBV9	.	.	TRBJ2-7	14	TGTGCCACCGGACGTGGCGACCCTTTTAGCGAGCAGTACTTC	CATGRGDPFSEQYF
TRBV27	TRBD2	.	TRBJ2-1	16	TGTGCCAGCAGCTCCGTAACTAGCGGGAGACGCGATGAGCAGTTCTTC	CASSSVTSGRRDEQFF
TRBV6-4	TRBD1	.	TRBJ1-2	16	TGTGCCAGCAGTTATGACTCGACAGGGCGAATTTATGGCTACACCTTC	CASSYDSTGRIYGYTF
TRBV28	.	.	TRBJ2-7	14	TGTGCCAGCAGTCTAACCGGGACAAGCTACGAGCAGTACTTC	CASSLTGTSYEQYF
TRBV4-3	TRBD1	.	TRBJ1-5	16	TGCGCCAGCAGCCAAGGGACAGGGAAAGACAATCAGCCCCAGCATTTT	CASSQGTGKDNQPQHF
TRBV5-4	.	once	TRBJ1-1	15	TGTGCCAGCAGGGAGGGCGGAGACATGAACACTGAAGCTTTCTTT	CASREGGDMNTEAFF
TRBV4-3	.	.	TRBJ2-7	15	TGCGCCAGCAGCCAAGGGTCGGGAACTGAGCGCGAGCAGTACTTC	CASSQGSGTEREQYF
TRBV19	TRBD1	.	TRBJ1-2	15	TGTGCCAGTAGTACGGGACAGAATCCTAACTATGGCTACACCTTC	CASSTGQNPNYGYTF
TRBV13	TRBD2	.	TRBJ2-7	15	TGTGCCAGCAGCCCGGGACTACTCAAGTCGGACGAGCAGTACTTC	CASSPGLLKSDEQYF
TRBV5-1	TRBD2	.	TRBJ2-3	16	TGCGCCAGCAGCCTGCTTGGGAGGGACAGCACAGATACGCAGTATTTT	CASSLLGRDSTDTQYF
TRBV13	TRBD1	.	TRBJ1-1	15	TGTGCCAGCAGCTTAAGACAGGGGGCTTACACTGAAGCTTTCTTT	CASSLRQGAYTEAFF
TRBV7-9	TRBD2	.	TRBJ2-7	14	TGTGCCAGCAGCAGGGCTAGCGGAGCTGGAGAGCAGTACTTC	CASSRASGAGEQYF
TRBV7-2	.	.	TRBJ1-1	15	TGTGCCAGCAGCTTAATGGGGGGGACTAACACTGAAGCTTTCTTT	CASSLMGGTNTEAFF
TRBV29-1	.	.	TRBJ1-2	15	TGCAGCGTTGATAGTGCTGTGGGAGAAATATATGGCTACACCTTC	CSVDSAVGEIYGYTF
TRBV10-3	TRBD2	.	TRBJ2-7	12	TGTGCCATCCTGACTAGCGGATACGAGCAGTACTTC	CAILTSGYEQYF
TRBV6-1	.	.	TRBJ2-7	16	TGTGCCAGCAGTGCCCCCGACAGGGACTGGGACTACGAGCAGTACTTC	CASSAPDRDWDYEQYF
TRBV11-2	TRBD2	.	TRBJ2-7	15	TGTGCCAGCAGCCGCGGGACTAGCGGGAGTTACGAGCAGTACTTC	CASSRGTSGSYEQYF
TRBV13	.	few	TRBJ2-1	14	TGTGCCAGCAGCTTAGGGGAGGCATACAATGAGCAGTTCTTC	CASSLGEAYNEQFF
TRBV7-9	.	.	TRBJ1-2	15	TGTGCCAGCAGCTTAGGTGAGGGGGATGACTATGGCTACACCTTC	CASSLGEGDDYGYTF
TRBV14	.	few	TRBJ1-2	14	TGTGCCAGCAGCCAAGATGCTCGGGGCTATGGCTACACCTTC	CASSQDARGYGYTF
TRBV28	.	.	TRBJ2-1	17	TGTGCCAGCAGTTGGGTGTATGTGGTGTCCTCTTCCAATGAGCAGTTCTTC	CASSWVYVVSSSNEQFF
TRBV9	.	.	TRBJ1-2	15	TGTGCCAGCAGCGTAGCTACGTGGGGGGACTATGGCTACACCTTC	CASSVATWGDYGYTF
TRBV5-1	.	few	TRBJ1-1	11	TGCGCCAGCAGCCCGGGACGTCGGGCTTTCTTT	CASSPGRRAFF
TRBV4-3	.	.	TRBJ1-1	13	TGCGCCAGCACCGGGTCCTTCCGTACTGAAGCTTTCTTT	CASTGSFRTEAFF
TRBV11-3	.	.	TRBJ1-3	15	TGTGCCAGCAGCCCCGGACGGAGCTCTGGAAACACCATATATTTT	CASSPGRSSGNTIYF
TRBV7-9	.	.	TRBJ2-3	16	TGTGCCAGCAGCTTTTCCCGGATTACTAGCACAGATACGCAGTATTTT	CASSFSRITSTDTQYF
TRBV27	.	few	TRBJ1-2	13	TGTGCCAGCAGTGCCCCGGGGCACTATGGCTACACCTTC	CASSAPGHYGYTF
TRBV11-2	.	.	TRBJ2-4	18	TGTGCCAGCAGCTACCTCCGTCCCCAAGCGGGTCCCAAAAACATTCAGTACTTC	CASSYLRPQAGPKNIQYF
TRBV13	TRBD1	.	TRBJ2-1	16	TGTGCCAGCAGCGGGCGACAGGGGTCGACCTACAATGAGCAGTTCTTC	CASSGRQGSTYNEQFF
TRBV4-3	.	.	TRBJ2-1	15	TGCGCCAGCAGCCCGGGCGTAGCTGGCTACAATGAGCAGTTCTTC	CASSPGVAGYNEQFF
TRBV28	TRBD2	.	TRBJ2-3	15	TGTGCCAGCAGTCCCGTGACGGGAGGTACAGATACGCAGTATTTT	CASSPVTGGTDTQYF
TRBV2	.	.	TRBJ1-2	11	TGTGCCAGCCCTCGGGGGTATGGCTACACCTTC	CASPRGYGYTF
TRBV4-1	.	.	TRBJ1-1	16	TGCGCCAGCAGGCCATCTGGGCTTACAGGGCAAACTGAAGCTTTCTTT	CASRPSGLTGQTEAFF
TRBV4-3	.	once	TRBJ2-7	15	TGCGCCAGCAGCCAGTCAGGGCGAAGTATGGCCGAGCAGTACTTC	CASSQSGRSMAEQYF
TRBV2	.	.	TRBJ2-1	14	TGTGCCAGCAGTGATAATATCGCCTACAATGAGCAGTTCTTC	CASSDNIAYNEQFF
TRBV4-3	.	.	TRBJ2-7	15	TGCGCCAGCAGCCAAGAGGACAGCCGACTCTACGAGCAGTACTTC	CASSQEDSRLYEQYF
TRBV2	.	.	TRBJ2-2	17	TGTGCCAGCAGTGAATACAGAGGGGATCTGAACACCGGGGAGCTGTTTTTT	CASSEYRGDLNTGELFF
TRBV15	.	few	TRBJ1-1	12	TGTGCCACCAGCAGAGACTTAGACGGTGGACAGTGG	CATSRDLDGGQW
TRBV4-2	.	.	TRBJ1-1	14	TGTGCCAGCAGCCAAGATCGGGGGAACACTGAAGCTTTCTTT	CASSQDRGNTEAFF
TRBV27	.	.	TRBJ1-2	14	TGTGCCAGCAGTTTATTTCGGGGGGCCGGTGGCTACACCTTC	CASSLFRGAGGYTF
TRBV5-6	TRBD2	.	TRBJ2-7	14	TGTGCCAGCAGCTTGGGCGGGAGTCGGGACGAGCAGTACTTC	CASSLGGSRDEQYF
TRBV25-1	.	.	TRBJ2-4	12	TGTGCCAGCGGGGGTGGGCAAAACATTCAGTACTTC	CASGGGQNIQYF
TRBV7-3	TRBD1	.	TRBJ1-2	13	TGTGCCAGCAGCATTGGGGACAGCGGAGGCTACACCTTC	CASSIGDSGGYTF
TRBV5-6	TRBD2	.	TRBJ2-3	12	TGTGCCAGCAGCGGGATAGCGGGAACGCAGTATTTT	CASSGIAGTQYF
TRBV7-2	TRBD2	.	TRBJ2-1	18	TGTGCCAGCAGCTTGGAACTAGCGGGAGGGGGCGGTTACAATGAGCAGTTCTTC	CASSLELAGGGGYNEQFF
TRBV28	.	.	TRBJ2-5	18	TGTGCCAGCAGTCCGTTTATGACGGGACAAAGGGGAAAGGAGACCCAGTACTTC	CASSPFMTGQRGKETQYF
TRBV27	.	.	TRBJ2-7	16	TGTGCCAGCAGTTTAGGATCGGGGTATTACTCCTACGAGCAGTACTTC	CASSLGSGYYSYEQYF
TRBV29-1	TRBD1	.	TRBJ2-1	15	TGCAGCGTCCCCCACGGACAGGGCACCTACAATGAGCAGTTCTTC	CSVPHGQGTYNEQFF
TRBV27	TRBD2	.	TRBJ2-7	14	TGTGCCAGCAGTATAGGACTAGCGGGAGTCGAGCAGTACTTC	CASSIGLAGVEQYF
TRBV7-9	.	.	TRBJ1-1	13	TGTGCCAGCAGCTTGGTAGTGGGATCTGAAGCTTTCTTT	CASSLVVGSEAFF
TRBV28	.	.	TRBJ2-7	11	TGTGCCAGCAGTGACCTCTACGAGCAGTACTTC	CASSDLYEQYF